A single sample gave rise to the 14 T cell receptor beta chains below, sequenced in a study of shared clonotypes between healthy human individuals. It was CD45RO-negative cells, positively selected for CCR7, that made up naive CD8 cells, with terminally differentiated effector memory CD45RA+ cells excluded. Sequenced by immunoSEQ multiplex PCR; TCRdb stores in-frame clones only, minus some. The sample consists of some 2 million clones, about 95% of them appearing once. Sequenced sample: naive CD8+ T cells sorted from blood. These TCRs come from a man younger than 30 in good health.

The V and J genes are TRBV5-1 and TRBJ1-2; D uncertain. The germline gives CDR1 SGHRS, CDR2 YFSETQ. Trimming pared 4 bases from V and 4 bases from J, leaving 11 bases between. The CDR3 is 13 residues long. Written as DNA, the CDR3 is TGCGCCAGCAGCCCCGGGCCAAGCTATGGCTACACCTTC. This codes for CASSPGPSYGYTF.

This clone came up a few times. The V and J genes are TRBV6-5 and TRBJ1-6, with TRBD1 matching 12 bases. The V and J ends lost 2 bases and 9 bases, in that order; junction bases with no gene match: 5. The V gene's germline CDR1 is MNHEY and CDR2 SVGAGI. The CDR3 covers 16 residues. This chain's CDR3 is CASSYGTGGASSPLHF. The CDR3 bases are TGTGCCAGCAGTTACGGGACAGGGGGCGCATCTTCACCCCTCCACTTT.

The chain is built from TRBV4-2 and TRBJ2-3; D gene ambiguous. The CDR3 totals 15 residues. Germline CDR1 is LGHNA and CDR2 is YNFKEQ. V was clipped by 3 bases and J by 0 bases, with 10 bases between them. CDR3 sequence reads: CASSQMPGSTDTQYF. The CDR3 bases are TGTGCCAGCAGCCAGATGCCGGGCAGCACAGATACGCAGTATTTT.

The genes are TRBV5-1 and TRBJ2-1; tentative D call: TRBD1 (6 bases). V was shortened by 0 bases and J by 5 bases, with 12 bases between the two germline ends. The germline CDR1 and CDR2 sequences are SGHRS and YFSETQ. There are 15 residues in the CDR3. CDR3 DNA sequence: TGCGCCAGCAGCTTGGTACAGGGTTTCGACAATGAGCAGTTCTTC. This sequence encodes CASSLVQGFDNEQFF. Complete variable domain (other parts from reference TRBV5-1 and TRBJ2-1): KAGVTQTPRYLIKTRGQQVTLSCSPISGHRSVSWYQQTPGQGLQFLFEYFSETQRNKGNFPGRFSGRQFSNSRSEMNVSTLELGDSALYLCASSLVQGFDNEQFFGPGTRLTVL.

The chain has TRBV2 and TRBJ1-1; no firm D call. The germline V gene has CDR1 SNHLY and CDR2 FYNNEI. CDR3 size: 12 residues. V was trimmed by 1 base and J by 5 bases, leaving 5 bases between them. Here the CDR3 DNA reads TGTGCCAGCAGTGAAGAACGAACTGAAGCTTTCTTT. Translating it yields CASSEERTEAFF. Full variable domain (outside the CDR3, taken from reference TRBV2 and TRBJ1-1): EPEVTQTPSHQVTQMGQEVILRCVPISNHLYFYWYRQILGQKVEFLVSFYNNEISEKSEIFDDQFSVERPDGSNFTLKIRSTKLEDSAMYFCASSEERTEAFFGQGTRLTVV.

The J gene is TRBJ2-7, the V gene TRBV4-1, with TRBD2 matching over 11 bases. V dropped 4 bases and J dropped 2; count of bases not matched to a gene: 4. The CDR3 covers 15 residues. Germline V gene lookup returns CDR1 MGHRA and CDR2 YSYEKL. CDR3 DNA sequence: TGCGCCAGCAGCCTCGGGACTAGCGGTACCTACGAGCAGTACTTC. Translating gives CASSLGTSGTYEQYF.

The CDR3 bases are TGTGCCAGCAGTTCCGGGACAGGCATAAGCTCCTACGAGCAGTACTTC. It codes for CASSSGTGISSYEQYF. This chain uses TRBV27 with TRBJ2-7, with TRBD1 matching over 8 bases. CDR3 length equals 16 residues. The J segment lost 0 bases and the V segment lost 4 bases, leaving 8 bases of the junction unmatched. Germline CDR1 reads MNHEY; CDR2 reads SMNVEV (reference sequence).

CDR3 DNA sequence: TGTGCCAGCAGTTCTTGGACAGATCCCGGGCAAGAGACCCAGTACTTC. This encodes CASSSWTDPGQETQYF. The rearrangement links TRBV2 to TRBJ2-5; D is perhaps TRBD1 (6 bases). The CDR3 totals 16 residues. Trimming took 5 bases from V and 2 from J, leaving 18 bases between them. CDR1 is SNHLY and CDR2 is FYNNEI in the germline V gene. Full variable domain (missing parts from reference TRBV2 and TRBJ2-5): EPEVTQTPSHQVTQMGQEVILRCVPISNHLYFYWYRQILGQKVEFLVSFYNNEISEKSEIFDDQFSVERPDGSNFTLKIRSTKLEDSAMYFCASSSWTDPGQETQYFGPGTRLLVL.

V and J are TRBV4-1 and TRBJ2-3; 10 nucleotides line up with TRBD2. In germline, CDR1 is MGHRA, CDR2 YSYEKL. Trimming took 2 bases from V and 3 from J; bases not matched to a gene: 8. This CDR3 is built from 17 residues. The CDR3 nucleotides are TGCGCCAGCAGCCAATCCCCAGCGGGAGGGAGTACAGATACGCAGTATTTT. This sequence encodes CASSQSPAGGSTDTQYF.

The J gene is TRBJ2-1, the V gene TRBV27, with a tentative D call TRBD2 (5 bases). The V end was cut by 5 bases, the J end by 8 bases, with 19 bases between. The CDR3 contains 15 residues. Germline V gene sequence: CDR1 MNHEY, CDR2 SMNVEV (reference sequence). The DNA of the CDR3 is TGTGCCAGCAGTCTCGGCAGCTCGGACGGGGATGAGCAGTTCTTC. Its translation: CASSLGSSDGDEQFF.

The J gene is TRBJ2-3, the V gene TRBV13, with 7 nucleotides matching TRBD1. The J segment lost 0 bases and the V segment lost 9 bases, leaving 6 bases of the junction unmatched. Germline values: CDR1 PRHDT, CDR2 FYEKMQ (reference sequence). CDR3 length: 14 residues. The CDR3 DNA reads as TGTGCCAGTACCCGGGACAGAAGCACAGATACGCAGTATTTT. This encodes CASTRDRSTDTQYF.

The J gene is TRBJ2-7, the V gene TRBV19; TRBD2 might be the D (5 bases). Trimming pared 4 bases from V and 3 bases from J, leaving 13 bases between. The CDR3 totals 14 residues. CDR1 is LNHDA, CDR2 SQIVND, per germline (reference sequence). DNA for the CDR3: TGTGCCAGTAGTACGGCGGGTACGCACTACGAGCAGTACTTC. Translation gives CASSTAGTHYEQYF.

The chain combines TRBV27 with TRBJ1-1, with a weak D call TRBD1 (6 bases). The V and J ends lost 9 bases and 8 bases respectively, with 19 bases between them. CDR1 is MNHEY and CDR2 is SMNVEV in the germline V gene (reference sequence). The CDR3 has 13 residues. The CDR3 is CARPGTSVKEAFF. CDR3 in DNA: TGTGCCAGACCTGGGACATCGGTAAAGGAAGCTTTCTTT.

The chain's CDR3 is CASSSGGGFNEKLFF. The DNA of the CDR3 is TGCGCCAGCAGCTCCGGAGGCGGATTTAATGAAAAACTGTTTTTT. The chain carries TRBV5-1 and TRBJ1-4; D gene unclear. The CDR3 consists of 15 residues. Trimming shortened V by 3 bases and J by 4 bases, and 13 bases separated the two germline ends. The germline V gene encodes CDR1 SGHRS and CDR2 YFSETQ.